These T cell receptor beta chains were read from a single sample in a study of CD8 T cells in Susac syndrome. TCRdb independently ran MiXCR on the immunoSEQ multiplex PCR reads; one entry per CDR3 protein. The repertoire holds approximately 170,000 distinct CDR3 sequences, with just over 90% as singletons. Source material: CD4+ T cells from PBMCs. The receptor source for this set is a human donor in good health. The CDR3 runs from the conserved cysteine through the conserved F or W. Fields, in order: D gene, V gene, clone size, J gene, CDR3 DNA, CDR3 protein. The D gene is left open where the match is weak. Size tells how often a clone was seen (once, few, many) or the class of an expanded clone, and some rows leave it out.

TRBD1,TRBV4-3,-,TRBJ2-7,TGCGCCAGCAGCCGACAGACAGGGGGTGCCTCCTACGAGCAGTACTTC,CASSRQTGGASYEQYF
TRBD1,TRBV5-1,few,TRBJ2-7,TGCGCCAGCAGTGTGTCCGGGACAGGGACCGAGCAGTACTTC,CASSVSGTGTEQYF
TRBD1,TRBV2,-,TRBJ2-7,TGTGCCAGCAGTGGCCGGGACAGGGCCAACGAGCAGTACTTC,CASSGRDRANEQYF
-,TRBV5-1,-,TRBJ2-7,TGCGCCAGCAGCTTCGCGGACCGCTACGAGCAGTACTTC,CASSFADRYEQYF
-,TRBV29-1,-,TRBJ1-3,TGCAGCGTTGCGGAAGCAGGAAACACCATATATTTT,CSVAEAGNTIYF
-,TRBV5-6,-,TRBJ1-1,TGTGCCAGCAGCCTCCCGGGCCCCATGAACACTGAAGCTTTCTTT,CASSLPGPMNTEAFF
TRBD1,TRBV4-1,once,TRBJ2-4,TGCGCCAGCAGCCAAGTAGGGGGCAGGGGGCAAAGTTGGGCCAAAAACATTCAGTACTTC,CASSQVGGRGQSWAKNIQYF
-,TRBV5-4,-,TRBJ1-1,TGTGCCAGCAGCTCCCGGGGGAAGAACACTGAAGCTTTCTTT,CASSSRGKNTEAFF
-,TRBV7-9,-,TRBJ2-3,TGTGCCAGCAGCTTGGGGGGAATTCCGAATACGCAGTATTTT,CASSLGGIPNTQYF
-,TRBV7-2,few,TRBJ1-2,TGTGCCAGCAGTGAGCTATATGGCTACACCTTC,CASSELYGYTF
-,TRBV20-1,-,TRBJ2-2,TGCAGTGCTAGAACGGGACACTCCACCGGGGAGCTGTTTTTT,CSARTGHSTGELFF
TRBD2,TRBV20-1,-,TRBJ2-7,TGCAGTGCCCCAGGACTAGCGCAAGCACCCTACGAGCAGTACTTC,CSAPGLAQAPYEQYF
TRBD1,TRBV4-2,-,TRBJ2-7,TGTGCCAGCAGCCAAACCGAGGGACAGGGGCTCTACGAGCAGTACTTC,CASSQTEGQGLYEQYF
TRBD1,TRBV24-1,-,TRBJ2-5,TGTGCCACCAGTGATCGACAGGGGATCCAAGAGACCCAGTACTTC,CATSDRQGIQETQYF
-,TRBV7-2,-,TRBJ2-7,TGTGCCAGCAGCTTAGAGTTCAGGGGGACTTACGAGCAGTACTTC,CASSLEFRGTYEQYF
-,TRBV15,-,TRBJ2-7,TGTGCCACCAGCAGAGTCGGCCCCTACGAGCAGTACTTC,CATSRVGPYEQYF
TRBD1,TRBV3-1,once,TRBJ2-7,TGTGCCAGCAGCCAATACGGGACAGTAGGATACGAGCAGTACTTC,CASSQYGTVGYEQYF
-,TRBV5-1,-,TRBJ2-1,TGCGCCAGCACGAAAGGCCGGGACGGAATATACAATGAGCAGTTCTTC,CASTKGRDGIYNEQFF
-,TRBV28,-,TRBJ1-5,TGTGCCAGCAGTTTAGGGGGGAACAGAAATCAGCCCCAGCATTTT,CASSLGGNRNQPQHF
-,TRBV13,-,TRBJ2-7,TGTGCCAGCAGCTTAAACCCCATTAGCGGCCCGGGACAGATATACGAGCAGTACTTC,CASSLNPISGPGQIYEQYF
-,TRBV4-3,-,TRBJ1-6,TGCGCCAGCAGCCAAGATAGGGGGGATAATTCACCCCTCCACTTT,CASSQDRGDNSPLHF
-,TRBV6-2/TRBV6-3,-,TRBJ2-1,TGTGCCAGCAGTTTCGGGACGCTCGAGCAGTTCTTC,CASSFGTLEQFF
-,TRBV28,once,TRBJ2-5,TGTGCCAGCAGTTTGCTCTCCGGGACTTCCCCGGAGACCCAGTACTTC,CASSLLSGTSPETQYF
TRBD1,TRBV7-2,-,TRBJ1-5,TGTGCCAGCAGCTTCGACAGGGGCAATCAGCCCCAGCATTTT,CASSFDRGNQPQHF
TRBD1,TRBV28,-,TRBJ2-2,TGTGCCAGCAGTGCCGGGACAGCTGAGAACACCGGGGAGCTGTTTTTT,CASSAGTAENTGELFF
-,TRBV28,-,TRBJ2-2,TGTGCCAGCATGCTGTCCAGCGGGGAGCTGTTTTTT,CASMLSSGELFF
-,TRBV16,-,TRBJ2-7,TGTGCCAGCAGCCGCCCCGGGGAAAGCTCCTACGAGCAGTACTTC,CASSRPGESSYEQYF
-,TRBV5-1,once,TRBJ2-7,TGCGCCAGCAGCTTGGTCCTCTCCTACGAGCAGTACTTC,CASSLVLSYEQYF
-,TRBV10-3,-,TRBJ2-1,TGTGCCATCAGTGAGTCGCAAGGCAGCTCCTACAATGAGCAGTTCTTC,CAISESQGSSYNEQFF
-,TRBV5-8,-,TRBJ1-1,TGTGCCAGCAGCTATGGGGGCAGGGAAGCTTTCTTT,CASSYGGREAFF
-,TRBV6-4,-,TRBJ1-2,TGTGCCAGCAGTGCGGGCCCCGGTTCGAACTATGGCTACACCTTC,CASSAGPGSNYGYTF
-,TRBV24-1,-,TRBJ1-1,TGTGCCACCAGTGAGTACCGGGGAGTTAACACTGAAGCTTTCTTT,CATSEYRGVNTEAFF
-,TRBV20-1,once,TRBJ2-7,TGCAGTGCTTCCGACCCTAAGAGCTCCTACGAGCAGTACTTC,CSASDPKSSYEQYF
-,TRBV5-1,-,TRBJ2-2,TGCGCCAGCTTACGGACAGCGGGTGCCGGGGAGCTGTTTTTT,CASLRTAGAGELFF
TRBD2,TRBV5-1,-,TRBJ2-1,TGCGCCAGCAGCTTAGCGGGAGCCGACTACAATGAGCAGTTCTTC,CASSLAGADYNEQFF
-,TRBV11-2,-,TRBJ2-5,TGTGCCAGCAGCCGCCGGGCAGAAGAGACCCAGTACTTC,CASSRRAEETQYF
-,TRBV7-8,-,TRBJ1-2,TGTGCCAGCAGCACCGGGGCAGGAAGCTATGGCTACACCTTC,CASSTGAGSYGYTF
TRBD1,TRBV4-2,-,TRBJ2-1,TGTGCCAGCAGCCAAGTTGAGGGACAGGCGGTTTACAATGAGCAGTTCTTC,CASSQVEGQAVYNEQFF
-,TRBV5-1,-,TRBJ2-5,TGCGCCAGCAGCTCGCAGAACAGAGAAGAGACCCAGTACTTC,CASSSQNREETQYF
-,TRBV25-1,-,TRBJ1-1,TGTGCCAGCAGTGTCAACAGAGCTCCCACTGAAGCTTTCTTT,CASSVNRAPTEAFF
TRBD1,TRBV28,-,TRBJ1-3,TGTGCCAGCAGTCCATGGGGACAGGGAGGAAACACCATATATTTT,CASSPWGQGGNTIYF
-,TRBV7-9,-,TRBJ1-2,TGTGCCAGCAGGGGCTATGGCTACACCTTC,CASRGYGYTF
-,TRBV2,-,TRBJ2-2,TGTGCCAGCAGGGAAGTTAATGTCCGCGGGGAGCTGTTTTTT,CASREVNVRGELFF
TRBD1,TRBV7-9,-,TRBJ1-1,TGTGCCAGCAGTCCACAGGGGATGAACACTGAAGCTTTCTTT,CASSPQGMNTEAFF
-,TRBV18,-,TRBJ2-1,TGTGCCAGCTCACCAAGGCCTAAAGGGGGGGATGAGCAGTTCTTC,CASSPRPKGGDEQFF
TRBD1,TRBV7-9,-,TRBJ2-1,TGTGCCAGCGGGAGACAGGGGACGTACAATGAGCAGTTCTTC,CASGRQGTYNEQFF
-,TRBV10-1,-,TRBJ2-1,TGCGCCAGCAGTGCCCAAAGGGTGGGGGAAGACAATGAGCAGTTCTTC,CASSAQRVGEDNEQFF
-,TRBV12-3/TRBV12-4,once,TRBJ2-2,TGTGCCGGGCAGGGTGTTTCAGGCTCGAACACCGGGGAGCTGTTTTTT,CAGQGVSGSNTGELFF
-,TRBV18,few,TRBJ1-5,TGTGCCAGCTCACCTGGCGGGGGGCAGCCCCAGCATTTT,CASSPGGGQPQHF
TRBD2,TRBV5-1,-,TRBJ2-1,TGCGCCAGCAGCCTTCGGGAGGGGGGGGCCTACAATGAGCAGTTCTTC,CASSLREGGAYNEQFF
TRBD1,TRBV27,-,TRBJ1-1,TGTGCCAGCAGTTCAGGGGGACGGACTGAAGCTTTCTTT,CASSSGGRTEAFF
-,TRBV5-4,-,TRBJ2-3,TGTGCCAGCAGTCTCCACCCGGGACAAGTAACAGATACGCAGTATTTT,CASSLHPGQVTDTQYF
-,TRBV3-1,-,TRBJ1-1,TGTGCCAGCAGCCAAAACCCGGGACACCAGAACACTGAAGCTTTCTTT,CASSQNPGHQNTEAFF
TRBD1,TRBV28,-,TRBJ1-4,TGTGCCAGCAGTGACCAACCCGGACAGGGTGACGGATGGAAAAAACTGTTTTTT,CASSDQPGQGDGWKKLFF
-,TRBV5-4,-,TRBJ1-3,TGTGCCAGCAGCTTGGGTGGTGGTGGAAACACCATATATTTT,CASSLGGGGNTIYF
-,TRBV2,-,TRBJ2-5,TGTGCCAGCACGCGACAGAGTTATCAAGAGACCCAGTACTTC,CASTRQSYQETQYF
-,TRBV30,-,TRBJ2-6,TGTGCCTGGAGTGTACAGGTCCACTCTGGGGCCAACGTCCTGACTTTC,CAWSVQVHSGANVLTF
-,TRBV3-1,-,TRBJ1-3,TGTGCCAGCAGCCACTGGACAGTTAACTCTGGAAACACCATATATTTT,CASSHWTVNSGNTIYF
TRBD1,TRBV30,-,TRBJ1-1,TGTGCCTGGAGTGCACAGGGGGCTGAAGCTTTCTTT,CAWSAQGAEAFF
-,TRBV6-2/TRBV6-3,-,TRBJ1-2,TGTGCCAGCAGTTTGACCCTTCGGACATTCGTCTTC,CASSLTLRTFVF